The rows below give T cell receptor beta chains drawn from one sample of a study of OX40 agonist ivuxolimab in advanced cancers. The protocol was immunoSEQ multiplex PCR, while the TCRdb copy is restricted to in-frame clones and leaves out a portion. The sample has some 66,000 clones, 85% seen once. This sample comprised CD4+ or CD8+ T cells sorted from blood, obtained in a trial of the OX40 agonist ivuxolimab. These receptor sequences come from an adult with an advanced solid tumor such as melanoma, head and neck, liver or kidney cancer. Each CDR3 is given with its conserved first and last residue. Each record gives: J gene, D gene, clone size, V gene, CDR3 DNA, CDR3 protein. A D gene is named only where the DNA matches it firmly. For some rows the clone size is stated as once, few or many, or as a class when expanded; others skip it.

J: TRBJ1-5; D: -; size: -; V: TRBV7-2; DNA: TGTGCCAGCAGCTTAGAACAGGGTGGCAATCAGCCCCAGCATTTT; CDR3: CASSLEQGGNQPQHF
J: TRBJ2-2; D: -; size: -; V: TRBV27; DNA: TGTGCCAGCAGTTTACGGGGTATTGTTTCCGGGGAGCTGTTTTTT; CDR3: CASSLRGIVSGELFF
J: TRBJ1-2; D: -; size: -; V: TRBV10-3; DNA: TGTGCCATCAGTGAGTCGGTGGAACCTTACTATGGCTACACCTTC; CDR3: CAISESVEPYYGYTF
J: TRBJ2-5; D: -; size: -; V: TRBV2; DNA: TGTGCCAGCAGTCGCCGGGACACGCACCAAGAGACCCAGTACTTC; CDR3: CASSRRDTHQETQYF
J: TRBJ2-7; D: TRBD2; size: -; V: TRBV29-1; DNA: TGCAGCGTTGGAGCGGGGGGATCCTACGAGCAGTACTTC; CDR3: CSVGAGGSYEQYF
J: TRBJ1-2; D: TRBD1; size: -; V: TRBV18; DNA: TGTGCCAGCTCCGAATCGACAGGGGGGATCGGCTACACCTTC; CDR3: CASSESTGGIGYTF
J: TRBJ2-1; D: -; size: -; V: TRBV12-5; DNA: TGTGCTAGTGGTTTGGTTCGGTCTGAGCAGTTCTTC; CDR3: CASGLVRSEQFF
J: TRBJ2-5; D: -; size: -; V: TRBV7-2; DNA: TGTGCCAGCAGCTTAGCGCGGACTAGGGGGCAAGAGACCCAGTACTTC; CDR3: CASSLARTRGQETQYF
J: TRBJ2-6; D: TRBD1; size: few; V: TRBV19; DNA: TGTGCCAGTAGTTGGCAGGGGGCGGTTGGGGCCAACGTCCTGACTTTC; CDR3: CASSWQGAVGANVLTF
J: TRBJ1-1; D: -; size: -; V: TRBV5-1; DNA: TGCGCCAGCAGCTTCCGGGAGAACACTGAAGCTTTCTTT; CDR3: CASSFRENTEAFF
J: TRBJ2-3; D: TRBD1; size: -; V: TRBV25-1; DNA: TGTGCCAGCAGTGTTTTCATTGGGGGACAGGGAACAGATACGCAGTATTTT; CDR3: CASSVFIGGQGTDTQYF
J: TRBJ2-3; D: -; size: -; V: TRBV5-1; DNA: TGCGCCAGCAGCTTGGAAGCAGATACGCAGTATTTT; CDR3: CASSLEADTQYF
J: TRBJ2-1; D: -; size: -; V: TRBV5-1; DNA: TGCGCCAGCAGGGTTTCTGGGTCCGTCAATGAGCAGTTCTTC; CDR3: CASRVSGSVNEQFF
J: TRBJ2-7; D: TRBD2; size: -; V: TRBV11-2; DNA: TGTGCCAGCAGCCTGGTAGGCGGGAGAACCTACGAGCAGTACTTC; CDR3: CASSLVGGRTYEQYF
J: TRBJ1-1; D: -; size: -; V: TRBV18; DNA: TGTGCCAGCTCACCTTCGGAGAACACTGAAGCTTTCTTT; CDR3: CASSPSENTEAFF
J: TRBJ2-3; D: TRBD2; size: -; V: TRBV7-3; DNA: TGTGCCAGCAGCTTGGTGGCTAGCGGGAGCCTAGATACGCAGTATTTT; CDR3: CASSLVASGSLDTQYF
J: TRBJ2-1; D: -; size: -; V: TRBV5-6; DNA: TGTGCCAGCAGCTTGACACTCTACAATGAGCAGTTCTTC; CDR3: CASSLTLYNEQFF
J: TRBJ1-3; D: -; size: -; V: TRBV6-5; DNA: TGTGCCAGCAGTTACTCGAATGGGAGGTCTGGAAACACCATATATTTT; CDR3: CASSYSNGRSGNTIYF
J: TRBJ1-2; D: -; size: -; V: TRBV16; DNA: TGTGCCAGCAGCCAATCTTTCCAGGCCGGGACGGCGGAGACCTTC; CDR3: CASSQSFQAGTAETF
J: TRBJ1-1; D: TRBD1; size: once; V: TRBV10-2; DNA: TGCGCCAGCAGCCGGGACAGGGTAATTAACACTGAAGCTTTCTTT; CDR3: CASSRDRVINTEAFF
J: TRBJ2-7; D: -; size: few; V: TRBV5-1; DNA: TGCGCCAGCAGCGTCGACCAAGACGAGCAGTACTTC; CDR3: CASSVDQDEQYF
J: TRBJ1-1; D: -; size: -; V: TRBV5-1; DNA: TGCGCCAGCAGCTTGGAGGGGGGAACAGCTGAAGCTTTCTTT; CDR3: CASSLEGGTAEAFF
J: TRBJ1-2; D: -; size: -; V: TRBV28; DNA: TGTGCCAGCAGTTTATGGGGGGAGAACTATGGCTACACCTTC; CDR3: CASSLWGENYGYTF
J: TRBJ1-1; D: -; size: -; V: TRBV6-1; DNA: TGTGCCAGCCGCTGGACGCAGAACACTGAAGCTTTCTTT; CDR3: CASRWTQNTEAFF
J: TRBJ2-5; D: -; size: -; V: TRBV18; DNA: TGTGCCAGCTCACCCCTAGCGCACACAAAAGAGACCCAGTACTTC; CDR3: CASSPLAHTKETQYF
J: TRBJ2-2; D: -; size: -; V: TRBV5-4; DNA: TGTGCCAGCAGCTCCCCTTTTGGCCAGGGTGGAAACACCGGGGAGCTGTTTTTT; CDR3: CASSSPFGQGGNTGELFF
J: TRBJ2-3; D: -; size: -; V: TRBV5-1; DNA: TGCGCCAGCAGCTTGGTCCCGGGACACTCTAGCACAGATACGCAGTATTTT; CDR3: CASSLVPGHSSTDTQYF
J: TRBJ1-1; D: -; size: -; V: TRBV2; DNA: TGTGCCAGCAGTGAAGCCGGCGGGAACACTGAAGCTTTCTTT; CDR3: CASSEAGGNTEAFF
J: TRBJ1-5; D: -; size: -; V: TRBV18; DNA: TGTGCCAGCTCACTGGAAGACAGTAATCAGCCCCAGCATTTT; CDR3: CASSLEDSNQPQHF
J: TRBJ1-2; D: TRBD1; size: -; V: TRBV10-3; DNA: TGTGCCATCAGTGACCCCGACAGGGGGCGAGGCTACACCTTC; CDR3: CAISDPDRGRGYTF
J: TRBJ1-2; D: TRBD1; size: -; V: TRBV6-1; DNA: TGTGCCAGCGCAGGGGGCGGTGGGTATGGCTACACCTTC; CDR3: CASAGGGGYGYTF
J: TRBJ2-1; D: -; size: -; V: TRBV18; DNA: TGTGCCAGCTCACCAGGGTCGTCCTACAATGAGCAGTTCTTC; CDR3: CASSPGSSYNEQFF
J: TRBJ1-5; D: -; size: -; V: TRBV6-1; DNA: TGTGCCAGCAGGGAAACAGACGGGAGCAATCAGCCCCAGCATTTT; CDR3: CASRETDGSNQPQHF
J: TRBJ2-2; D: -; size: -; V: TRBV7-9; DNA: TGTGCCAGCAGCTTATATAAGACCGGGGAGCTGTTTTTT; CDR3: CASSLYKTGELFF
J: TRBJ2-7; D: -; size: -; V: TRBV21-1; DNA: TGTGCCAGTCGGAGGGCAGGTAGCCCCTACGAGCAGTACTTC; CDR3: CASRRAGSPYEQYF
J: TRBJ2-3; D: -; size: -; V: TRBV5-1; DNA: TGCGCCAGCAGCTCGGGGAGAGTGACAGCGACAGATACGCAGTATTTT; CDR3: CASSSGRVTATDTQYF
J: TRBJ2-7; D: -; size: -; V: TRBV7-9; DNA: TGTGCCAGCAGCTTGACTTACTACGAGCAGTACTTC; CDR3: CASSLTYYEQYF
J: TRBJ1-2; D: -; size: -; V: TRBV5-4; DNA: TGTGCCAGCAGCTCGAAGTTGGGGCAGGGGCGACTCGGCTACACCTTC; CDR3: CASSSKLGQGRLGYTF
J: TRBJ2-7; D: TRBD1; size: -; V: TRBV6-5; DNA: TGTGCCAGCATCCCAGGACAGGGAGGTGCCCAGTACTTC; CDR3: CASIPGQGGAQYF
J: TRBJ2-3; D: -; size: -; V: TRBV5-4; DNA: TGTGCCAGCAGCTTGGGGGGAAGCACAGATACGCAGTATTTT; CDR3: CASSLGGSTDTQYF
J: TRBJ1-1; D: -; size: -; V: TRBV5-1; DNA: TGCGCCAGCAGATCACTAATGAACACTGAAGCTTTCTTT; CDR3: CASRSLMNTEAFF
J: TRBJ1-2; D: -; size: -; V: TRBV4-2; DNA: TGTGCCAGCAGCCAAGATGAATGGAACAGTGTTTATGGCTACACCTTC; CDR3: CASSQDEWNSVYGYTF
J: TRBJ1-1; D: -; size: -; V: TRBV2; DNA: TGTGCCAGCACAGCAACCGGATCTCAAAACACTGAAGCTTTCTTT; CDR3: CASTATGSQNTEAFF
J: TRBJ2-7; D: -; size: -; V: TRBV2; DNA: TGTGCCAGCAGCTACGACCAGGGGGGCGAGCAGTACTTC; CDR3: CASSYDQGGEQYF
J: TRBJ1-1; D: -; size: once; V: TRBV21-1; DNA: TGTGCCAGCAGCAATTATCGTGTGTCCTTCGAAGCTTTCTTT; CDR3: CASSNYRVSFEAFF
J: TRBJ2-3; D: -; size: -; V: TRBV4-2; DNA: TGTGCCAGCGGGAGCCCAATGCTTGAAGGGGATACGCAGTATTTT; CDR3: CASGSPMLEGDTQYF
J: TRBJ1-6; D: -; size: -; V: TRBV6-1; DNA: TGTGCCAGCAGCGAACTTCCTAAGTTCCTATATAATTCACCCCTCCACTTT; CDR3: CASSELPKFLYNSPLHF
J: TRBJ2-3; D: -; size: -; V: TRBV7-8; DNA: TGTGCCAGCAGCCCAAGGATGATGGCAGATACGCAGTATTTT; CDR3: CASSPRMMADTQYF
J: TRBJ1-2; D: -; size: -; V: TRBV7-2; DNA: TGTGCCAGCAGCTTAGCGTGGGGCTCTAACTATGGCTACACCTTC; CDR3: CASSLAWGSNYGYTF
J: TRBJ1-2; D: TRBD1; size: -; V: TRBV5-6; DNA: TGTGCCAGCAGCCCCGCGACAGGGGGCCGGGTTGGCTACACCTTC; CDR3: CASSPATGGRVGYTF
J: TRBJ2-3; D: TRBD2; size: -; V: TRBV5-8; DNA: TGTGCCAGCAGCTTGGGGAAGGGACTAGCGGGACCAGATACGCAGTATTTT; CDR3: CASSLGKGLAGPDTQYF
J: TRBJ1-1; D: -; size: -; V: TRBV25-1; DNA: TGTGCCAGCAGTGAATGGCGGGGGTTAAGGACTGAAGCTTTCTTT; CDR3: CASSEWRGLRTEAFF
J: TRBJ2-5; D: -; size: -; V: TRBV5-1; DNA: TGCGCCAGCAGCTTGACGAGGGGGGGCCTAAAGACCCAGTACTTC; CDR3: CASSLTRGGLKTQYF
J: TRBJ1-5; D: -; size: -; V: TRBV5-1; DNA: TGCGCCAGCAGCTCCAGGACGGAAACACATAGCAATCAGCCCCAGCATTTT; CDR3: CASSSRTETHSNQPQHF
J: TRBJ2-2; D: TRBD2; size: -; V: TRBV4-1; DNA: TGCGCCAGCAGCCAAGGTCTGACTAGCGGTCCCACCGGGGAGCTGTTTTTT; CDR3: CASSQGLTSGPTGELFF
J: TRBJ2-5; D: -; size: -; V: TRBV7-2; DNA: TGTGCCAGCAGCTTAGGCCCCCCCGGGCAGGGCCTCCGGGAGACCCAGTACTTC; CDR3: CASSLGPPGQGLRETQYF